The 15 T cell receptor beta chains reported below all come from one sample, sequenced in a study of response to subunit inactivated influenza vaccine. TCRdb processed the RT-PCR reads anew with MiXCR; each CDR3 protein has one entry. Here the sample spans a few hundred thousand distinct CDR3 sequences, approximately 23% being singletons. The material sequenced was PBMCs from blood, taken about 19 months after vaccination. Source of these receptors: a man between 45 and 75 years old who received an inactivated influenza vaccine.

The chain uses TRBV5-5 and TRBJ1-4; unclear D gene. The V end lost 3 bases, the J end lost 8 bases, and 17 bases lay between the germline ends. The CDR3 runs 15 residues. Germline CDR1 reads SGHKS; CDR2 reads YYEKEE (reference sequence). In DNA, the CDR3 is TGTGCCAGCAGCTCAGCTTCGAGGACGGCCGAAAAACTGTTTTTT. This encodes CASSSASRTAEKLFF.

CDR3 coding DNA: TGTGCCAGCAGCGTAGATCTGGGAAACGAGCAGTACTTC. Its protein product is CASSVDLGNEQYF. The chain employs TRBV9 and TRBJ2-7; D not certain. Germline assignment: CDR1 SGDLS and CDR2 YYNGEE. This CDR3 contains 13 residues. V lost 0 bases to trimming and J lost 5 bases, with 9 bases between them.

V usage is TRBV20-1 and J usage is TRBJ2-1; D is unclear. Germline V gene sequence: CDR1 DFQATT, CDR2 SNEGSKA (reference sequence). There are 14 residues in the CDR3. V was trimmed by 4 bases and J by 3 bases, leaving 13 bases between them. CDR3 bases: TGCAGTGCTATAGCAGGATCGGGCTACAATGAGCAGTTCTTC. This encodes CSAIAGSGYNEQFF.

This clonotype is a singleton in its sample. At one boundary the junction diverges from the germline segment, which might be a read error. CDR3 amino acids: CGASSDRVVGHTIYF. DNA of the CDR3: TGCGGTGCTAGCAGTGACAGGGTAGTGGGTCACACCATATATTTC. The chain couples TRBV20-1 to TRBJ1-3; 7 bases align to TRBD1. The V gene's germline CDR1 is DFQATT and CDR2 SNEGSKA (reference sequence). The CDR3 length is 15 residues.

This rearrangement joins TRBV28 to TRBJ1-6; tentatively, D is TRBD1 (5 bases). There are 14 residues in the CDR3. Trimming took 3 bases from V and 5 from J, leaving 8 bases between them. Germline CDR1 MDHEN, CDR2 SYDVKM. The CDR3 loop reads CASSFGGNNSPLHF. The CDR3, as DNA: TGTGCCAGCAGTTTTGGGGGAAATAATTCACCCCTCCACTTT.

This clonotype has a single count. The CDR3 bases are TGTGCCAGCAGTTTATGGCGTCAGGGGGCCTATGAGCAGTTCTTC. Encoded protein: CASSLWRQGAYEQFF. The genes are TRBV28 and TRBJ2-1; TRBD1 matches at 8 bases. This CDR3 region has 15 residues. CDR1 is MDHEN and CDR2 is SYDVKM in the germline V gene. The trim removed 0 bases at V and 8 bases at J, leaving 6 bases unmatched.

This chain joins TRBV4-1 and TRBJ2-7; D gene uncertain. V shed 0 bases and J shed 6 bases, with 6 bases lying between them. The CDR3 runs 12 residues. The V gene's germline CDR1 is MGHRA and CDR2 YSYEKL. CDR3 region: CASSQDEREQYF. The CDR3 DNA is TGCGCCAGCAGCCAAGATGAACGCGAGCAGTACTTC.

The chain is built from TRBV5-1 and TRBJ2-2; 9 bases are shared with TRBD1. This CDR3 spans 15 amino acids. CDR1 and CDR2 (germline): SGHRS, YFSETQ. V lost 6 bases, J lost 6 bases, and 9 bases stayed unmatched. CDR3 coding DNA: TGCGCCAGCACCCGGCCGGGACAGGGTGCCGGGGAGCTGTTTTTT. Amino acids: CASTRPGQGAGELFF.

The chain employs TRBV27 and TRBJ1-2, with TRBD1 identical over 7 bases. The germline V gene has CDR1 MNHEY and CDR2 SMNVEV (reference sequence). V shed 5 bases and J 3 bases; nucleotides not matched to a gene: 6. The CDR3 covers 14 residues. CDR3 bases: TGTGCCAGCAGTCTCACAGGGGAGGACTATGGCTACACCTTC. Its protein is CASSLTGEDYGYTF.

This clonotype was seen only a few times. This sequence joins TRBV4-3 and TRBJ2-1; 8 nucleotides agree with TRBD1. V shed 3 bases and J 6 bases; nucleotides not matched to a gene: 10. The CDR3 is 16 residues long. Germline values: CDR1 LGHNA, CDR2 YSLEER. The CDR3 region is CASSHSHRGNINEQFF. Written as DNA, the CDR3 is TGCGCCAGCAGCCATTCCCACAGGGGGAATATCAATGAGCAGTTCTTC.

The chain is built from TRBV12-3 or TRBV12-4 and TRBJ1-2; D is possibly TRBD1 (5 bases). This CDR3 comprises 14 residues. V was clipped by 2 bases and J by 5 bases, with 12 bases between them. The CDR3 sequence is CASSLRGGEYGYTF. The CDR3 nucleotides read TGTGCCAGCAGTTTACGAGGAGGGGAATATGGCTACACCTTC.

The CDR3: CASSPGQGKAPQHF. CDR3 DNA: TGTGCCAGCAGCCCGGGACAGGGAAAGGCGCCCCAGCATTTT. J is TRBJ1-5 and V is TRBV7-9, with TRBD1 matching over 9 bases. J gave up 9 bases and V 5 bases, and 8 bases lay outside the gene matches. This CDR3 is 14 amino acids long. CDR1 and CDR2 from the germline V gene are SEHNR and FQNEAQ (reference sequence).

This clonotype was seen at least ten times. The V and J genes are TRBV15 and TRBJ1-2, with D uncertain. Germline V gene lookup returns CDR1 LNHNV and CDR2 YYDKDF (reference sequence). Trimming shortened V by 4 bases and J by 0 bases, and 12 bases separated the two germline ends. The CDR3 is 15 amino acids. The CDR3: CATSISRIPNYGYTF. CDR3 in DNA: TGTGCCACCAGCATAAGCCGTATCCCTAACTATGGCTACACCTTC.

The chain links TRBV5-6 to TRBJ2-5, with 9 nucleotides matching TRBD2. V trimming: 3 bases; J trimming: 2 bases; junction bases outside the gene matches: 8. The CDR3 covers 16 residues. Germline loops: CDR1 SGHDT, CDR2 YYEEEE. The CDR3: CASSWGPSGTQETQYF. In DNA form, the CDR3 reads TGTGCCAGCAGCTGGGGGCCTAGCGGGACACAAGAGACCCAGTACTTC.

On this clonotype: A much larger clone differs by one base, so this may be a read error. The CDR3 protein is CASSHSLGGNSGGYTF. The CDR3 coding sequence is TGTGCCAGCAGTCATTCCCTTGGGGGGAATTCGGGGGGCTACACCTTC. The chain employs TRBV6-1 and TRBJ1-2; weak D call: TRBD1 (5 bases). The CDR3 sequence is 16 residues long. The germline V gene has CDR1 MNHNS and CDR2 SASEGT. The V end was cut by 5 bases, the J end by 8 bases, with 24 bases between.